This record looks at one TCR beta chain sequence and its context. The read terminates 3 residues ahead of where the CDR3 ends, so the germline J gene completes it. The sample comes from a study of T cells in women clearing cervical HPV infection. On the study more broadly: Women with histologically confirmed HPV16-related CIN3 or worse, 2 with invasive cancer, served as cases.

The protocol was immunoSEQ multiplex PCR, while the TCRdb copy is restricted to in-frame clones and leaves out a portion. This sample contains about 12,000 clones. Germline V gene lookup returns CDR1 SGHRS and CDR2 YFSETQ. This CDR3 is built from 19 residues. Trimming cost V 4 bases and J 0 bases; bases outside gene matches: 12. The sequencing sample was made of blood buffy coat. The TCR originated in a woman aged 18 to 75 with a cervical HPV16 infection that either progressed to CIN3+ or cleared (not recorded which). The rearrangement joins TRBV5-1 to TRBJ1-6, with 8 bases identical to TRBD1. The DNA read from the CDR3 is TGCGCCAGCAGCCCTGGACAGGGAAGGATAAGCTCCTATAATTCACCC. This sequence encodes CASSPGQGRISSYNSP. The entire CDR3 sequence reads CASSPGQGRISSYNSPLHF.